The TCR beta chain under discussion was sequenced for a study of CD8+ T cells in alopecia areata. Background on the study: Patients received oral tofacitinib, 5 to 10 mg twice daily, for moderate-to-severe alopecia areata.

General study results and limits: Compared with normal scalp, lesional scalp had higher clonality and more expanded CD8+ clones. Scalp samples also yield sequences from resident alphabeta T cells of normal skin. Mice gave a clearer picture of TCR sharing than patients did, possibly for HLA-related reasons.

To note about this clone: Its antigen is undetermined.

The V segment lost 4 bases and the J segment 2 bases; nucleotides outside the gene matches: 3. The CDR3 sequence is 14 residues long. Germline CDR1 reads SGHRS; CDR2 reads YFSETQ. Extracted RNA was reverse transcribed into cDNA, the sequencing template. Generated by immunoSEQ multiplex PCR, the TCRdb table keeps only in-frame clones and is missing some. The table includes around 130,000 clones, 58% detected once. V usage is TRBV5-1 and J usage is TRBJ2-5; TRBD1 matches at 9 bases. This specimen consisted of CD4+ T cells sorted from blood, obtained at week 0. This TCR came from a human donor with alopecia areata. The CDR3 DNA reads TGCGCCAGCAGCCGGGACAGGGTTCAAGAGACCCAGTACTTC. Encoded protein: CASSRDRVQETQYF.